The present TCR beta chain was sequenced within a study of vaccination effects on CD4 cells after COVID-19. Looking at the study overall: Two doses of BNT162b2 or mRNA-1273 vaccine were administered to participants. Study outcomes and limitations: Marked clonal contraction of infection- and vaccine-induced clones was seen late after vaccination.

On this clone itself: Its cognate antigen is unknown.

The data were produced by immunoSEQ multiplex PCR, yet TCRdb's version contains in-frame clones alone and is incomplete. The top ten clones hold over 15% of a sample with some 40,000 clones, around 72% of them seen once. Under the ViraFEST assay, PBMC were stimulated with viral peptide pools so that antigen-specific CD4+ T cells expanded. Sequencing was performed afterwards. Culture proceeded for approximately 9 days, and CD4+ T cells were then isolated. According to PCR results, the person was infected with SARS-CoV-2 between March and December 2020. A density of fewer than 2.5 million PBMC per well was used; these cells were cultured with about 9.1 IU/ml IL-2 and about 10 ug/ml peptides. In the cultures, half the medium was exchanged for IL-2 medium on days 3 and 7. With 5 bases removed from V and 5 bases from J, the gap between germline ends came to 18 bases. The CDR3 extends over 15 amino acids. In germline, CDR1 is MNHEY, CDR2 SMNVEV (reference sequence).

V usage is TRBV27 and J usage is TRBJ2-5; D is perhaps TRBD1 (5 bases). Sequenced here: CD4+ T cells from PBMCs cultured with HCoV-NL63 spike peptides, sampled before COVID-19 vaccination. The sequence was collected from a human donor who had a prior SARS-CoV-2 infection. CDR3 sequence (DNA): TGTGCCAGCAGTCCAAGGGGCCCAGTCTGGGAGACCCAGTACTTC. Translated: CASSPRGPVWETQYF.